These 28 T cell receptor beta chains share one sample of origin, sequenced in a study of T cell clonotyping in hematopoietic cell transplantation. Measured with immunoSEQ multiplex PCR; TCRdb has only the in-frame clones, and not every one. The table records about 2,200 clones, roughly 87% of them present only once. The sample was peripheral blood mononuclear cells. The receptors were gathered from a man aged 40-55 years in good health. Some clones in this sample may be carry-over from other donors' samples.

J is TRBJ1-5 and V is TRBV30; D perhaps matches TRBD1 (5 bases). Per the germline V gene, CDR1 is GTSNPN and CDR2 is SVGIG (reference sequence). The CDR3 loop spans 14 amino acids. V was cut by 2 bases and J by 2 bases, with 10 bases left in between. CDR3 nucleotide sequence: TGTGCCTGGAGTTCGCAGGGTGGCAATCAGCCCCAGCATTTT. This sequence encodes CAWSSQGGNQPQHF.

This chain connects TRBV15 to TRBJ1-2; tentatively, D is TRBD1 (6 bases). Trimming removed 4 bases from V and 2 bases from J, with 11 bases in between. This CDR3 is built from 14 residues. The germline V gene has CDR1 LNHNV and CDR2 YYDKDF (reference sequence). The CDR3 coding sequence is TGTGCCACCAGCATCGAGGGGGGAAACTATGGCTACACCTTC. This encodes CATSIEGGNYGYTF. The whole variable domain, remainder taken from reference TRBV15 and TRBJ1-2, is DAMVIQNPRYQVTQFGKPVTLSCSQTLNHNVMYWYQQKSSQAPKLLFHYYDKDFNNEADTPDNFQSRRPNTSFCFLDIRSPGLGDTAMYLCATSIEGGNYGYTFGSGTRLTVV.

The rearrangement joins TRBV9 to TRBJ2-3; TRBD1 matches at 10 bases. This CDR3 contains 14 residues. CDR1 SGDLS and CDR2 YYNGEE come from the germline V gene. J was trimmed by 5 bases and V by 2 bases; bases with no gene match: 2. The CDR3 DNA is TGTGCCAGCAGCGTCGGGACAGGGGTAGATACGCAGTATTTT. Its translation is CASSVGTGVDTQYF.

With regard to this clone: The germline gene is not matched at one end of the junction; a read error may be the cause. The chain is built from TRBV18 and TRBJ1-3; tentatively, D is TRBD1 (6 bases). The length of the CDR3 is 17 residues. The V gene's germline CDR1 is KGHSH and CDR2 LQKENI. CDR3 sequence (DNA): TGTGCCAGCTCCCTCACGGACAGTTGGGACTCTGAAAACACCATATATTTT. It encodes CASSLTDSWDSENTIYF.

The gene calls are TRBV7-2 and TRBJ1-2; D unresolved. V lost 3 bases, J lost 8 bases, and 10 bases lay in between. This CDR3 comprises 12 residues. CDR1 SGHTA and CDR2 FQGNSA come from the germline V gene. CDR3 in amino acids: CASSFNRGGYTF. CDR3 nucleotides: TGTGCCAGCAGCTTTAACCGAGGAGGCTACACCTTC.

Worth noting for this clone: One end of the junction varies from germline; a read error may be responsible. The CDR3 DNA sequence: TGCGCCAGCAGTGACACCACAGGGAACTACGAGCAGTACTTC. Protein: CASSDTTGNYEQYF. The chain employs TRBV25-1 and TRBJ2-5; possible D gene TRBD1, 6 bases. Gene TRBJ2-7 matches the end of the DNA better, so the J call may be wrong. Germline-derived CDR1 and CDR2 are MGHDK and SYGVNS. The CDR3 has 14 residues.

The V call is TRBV6-4, the J call TRBJ2-1; 9 positions agree with TRBD1. With V trimmed by 6 bases and J by 7 bases, 7 bases remained unmatched. CDR1 and CDR2 from the germline V gene are MRHNA and SNTAGT. CDR3 length: 14 amino acids. This CDR3 reads CASSRDRVSNEQFF. The CDR3, as DNA: TGTGCCAGCAGCCGGGACAGGGTGTCGAATGAGCAGTTCTTC.

This chain joins TRBV27 and TRBJ2-5, with 8 nucleotides matching TRBD2. The CDR3 is 14 residues long. CDR1 and CDR2 (germline): MNHEY, SMNVEV (reference sequence). V trimming: 5 bases; J trimming: 7 bases; junction bases outside the gene matches: 9. The CDR3 nucleotides read TGTGCCAGCAGTCCAGAAAGGGGACTAGGGACCCAGTACTTC. This encodes CASSPERGLGTQYF.

J is TRBJ2-2 and V is TRBV10-2; 8 nucleotides match TRBD2. There are 16 residues in the CDR3. V lost 2 bases to trimming and J lost 3 bases; unmatched junction nucleotides: 5. Per germline, CDR1 WSHSY and CDR2 SAAADI. The CDR3 sequence is CASSEISGVDTGELFF. CDR3 DNA sequence: TGCGCCAGCAGTGAGATTAGCGGGGTAGACACCGGGGAGCTGTTTTTT.

This clone was recorded only once. V gene TRBV6-1 combines with J gene TRBJ1-4; 8 bases are shared with TRBD1. The CDR3 is made up of 14 amino acids. V lost 5 bases, J lost 7 bases, and 6 bases stayed unmatched. Germline CDR1 reads MNHNS; CDR2 reads SASEGT. The chain's CDR3 is CASSSQGASEKLFF. CDR3 DNA: TGTGCCAGCAGTTCGCAGGGGGCGAGTGAAAAACTGTTTTTT.

The chain couples TRBV6-5 to TRBJ2-3, with TRBD2 matching 12 bases. CDR1 and CDR2 (germline): MNHEY, SVGAGI. V lost 6 bases, J lost 1 base, and 2 bases stayed unmatched. CDR3 size: 15 residues. DNA of the CDR3: TGTGCCAGCAGGAGGACTAGCGGGGGCACAGATACGCAGTATTTT. Residues: CASRRTSGGTDTQYF.

The J gene is TRBJ1-5, the V gene TRBV6-1, with D hard to call. V was pared by 3 bases and J by 4 bases, with 10 bases between. The germline V gene encodes CDR1 MNHNS and CDR2 SASEGT. The CDR3 sequence is 14 residues long. The CDR3 DNA is TGTGCCAGCAGTGAGCCGGACGGGAATCAGCCCCAGCATTTT. This codes for CASSEPDGNQPQHF.

The chain has TRBV4-3 and TRBJ1-2; 7 nucleotides agree with TRBD1. This CDR3 has 14 residues. The trim removed 0 bases at V and 14 bases at J, leaving 12 bases unmatched. Looked up from germline, CDR1 is LGHNA and CDR2 is YSLEER. CDR3 sequence (DNA): TGCGCCAGCAGCCAAGATGGCCAGGGGGGGTCGGGGACCTTC. It encodes CASSQDGQGGSGTF.

This rearrangement joins TRBV9 to TRBJ1-1; D is ambiguous. CDR1 and CDR2 (germline): SGDLS, YYNGEE. Trimming left V 0 bases short and J 0 bases short, with 3 bases between. CDR3 length: 13 amino acids. CDR3 DNA sequence: TGTGCCAGCAGCGTAGGTATGAACACTGAAGCTTTCTTT. This codes for CASSVGMNTEAFF.

This sequence joins TRBV7-3 and TRBJ2-1; TRBD2 aligns across 10 bases. V lost 5 bases, J lost 10 bases, and 5 bases stayed unmatched. Germline V gene lookup returns CDR1 SGHTA and CDR2 FQGTGA. The CDR3 has 13 amino acids. CDR3 in DNA: TGTGCCAGCAGCCCTAGCGGGGGTAGCGAGCAGTTCTTC. This encodes CASSPSGGSEQFF.

The CDR3 protein is CASSALLGAFF. Here the CDR3 DNA reads TGTGCCAGCAGTGCACTGCTGGGGGCTTTCTTT. This chain links TRBV6-1 with TRBJ1-1; D unresolved. This CDR3 spans 11 amino acids. Germline-derived CDR1 and CDR2 are MNHNS and SASEGT. V was trimmed by 4 bases and J by 11 bases, leaving 11 bases between them.

The chain links TRBV5-1 to TRBJ2-3; D is uncertain. The CDR3 is 16 residues long. Between the trimmed V and J ends, which lost 7 bases and 0 bases, there was a span of 18 bases. Germline V gene sequence: CDR1 SGHRS, CDR2 YFSETQ. CDR3 in DNA: TGCGCCAGCGCCCTGGGTCCAGGAGTTAGCACAGATACGCAGTATTTT. It encodes CASALGPGVSTDTQYF.

The table lists this clone with a count of one. This chain joins TRBV10-1 and TRBJ1-1; D may be TRBD1 (6 bases). This CDR3 spans 16 amino acids. Trimming pared 2 bases from V and 6 bases from J, leaving 19 bases between. Germline V CDR1 and CDR2: WNHNN, SYGVQD (reference sequence). This chain's CDR3 is CASSEAPGHGFAEAFF. The CDR3 DNA reads TGCGCCAGCAGTGAGGCTCCGGGACACGGTTTCGCTGAAGCTTTCTTT.

Note on this clone: The sample contains more than one DNA sequence encoding this CDR3. This rearrangement joins TRBV30 to TRBJ2-5; tentatively, D is TRBD2 (6 bases). Germline CDR1 and CDR2: GTSNPN and SVGIG (reference sequence). There are 14 residues in the CDR3. Trimming took 4 bases from V and 5 from J, leaving 17 bases between them. Here the CDR3 DNA reads TGTGCCTGGAAGACAGCCTCCGCGGGGGAGACCCAGTACTTC. Translated: CAWKTASAGETQYF.

CDR3 sequence reads: CASSTRQGATTGELFF. The CDR3 bases are TGTGCCAGCAGCACCAGACAGGGGGCGACCACCGGGGAGCTGTTTTTT. The chain has TRBV7-2 and TRBJ2-2; TRBD1 agrees at 10 bases. Germline CDR1 reads SGHTA; CDR2 reads FQGNSA. Germline trimming cut 5 bases from V and 4 bases from J; bases unmatched to any gene: 7. The CDR3 spans 16 residues. Supplemented by reference TRBV7-2 and TRBJ2-2, the full variable domain reads GAGVSQSPSNKVTEKGKDVELRCDPISGHTALYWYRQSLGQGLEFLIYFQGNSAPDKSGLPSDRFSAERTGGSVSTLTIQRTQQEDSAVYLCASSTRQGATTGELFFGEGSRLTVL.

The gene calls are TRBV2 and TRBJ1-6, with D tentatively TRBD1 (5 bases). V lost 6 bases and J lost 9, with 21 bases in between. The CDR3 is made up of 16 amino acids. CDR1 is SNHLY, CDR2 FYNNEI, per germline. The CDR3 region has the DNA TGTGCCAGCAGCGCTGACAGCGTTCCCGTGGGTTCACCCCTCCACTTT. It specifies CASSADSVPVGSPLHF.

The V and J genes are TRBV21-1 and TRBJ1-2; the table's D call TRBD1 went unverified against the DNA. TRBV21-1 is flagged as a pseudogene. The CDR3 totals 15 residues. The CDR3 here is CASSTRDRTNYGYTF. CDR3 DNA sequence: TGTGCCAGCAGCACCCGGGACAGAACTAACTATGGCTACACCTTC.

V gene TRBV19 combines with J gene TRBJ1-6; D unclear. V lost 5 bases to trimming and J lost 0 bases, with 11 bases between them. The CDR3 has 16 amino acids. Germline V lookup: CDR1 LNHDA, CDR2 SQIVND (reference sequence). CDR3 amino acids: CASSPVAVSYNSPLHF. In nucleotides, the CDR3 is TGTGCCAGTAGTCCGGTGGCAGTCTCCTATAATTCACCCCTCCACTTT.

The chain links TRBV7-8 to TRBJ1-2; D may be TRBD1 (6 bases). The CDR3 has 15 residues. Trimming took off 1 base at V and 6 bases at J, with 15 bases between the two ends. Germline V CDR1 and CDR2: SGHVS, FQNEAQ. The CDR3 here is CASSLERGAIDGYTF. As DNA, the CDR3 is TGTGCCAGCAGCTTAGAACGGGGGGCGATCGATGGCTACACCTTC.

The chain uses TRBV7-2 and TRBJ2-7; TRBD2 aligns across 12 bases. The CDR3 contains 18 residues. Germline assignment: CDR1 SGHTA and CDR2 FQGNSA. The V and J ends lost 1 base and 3 bases, in that order; junction bases with no gene match: 10. The CDR3 DNA is TGTGCCAGCAGCTTAGTCCCTCATACTAGCGGGGGGCTCTACGAGCAGTACTTC. It yields the protein CASSLVPHTSGGLYEQYF.

V and J are TRBV7-6 and TRBJ2-2; D unclear. The germline V gene has CDR1 SGHVS and CDR2 FNYEAQ. The CDR3 covers 16 residues. Trimming removed 1 base at V and 1 base at J, with 10 bases between. The CDR3 sequence: CASSLDGRGNTGELFF. CDR3 bases: TGTGCCAGCAGCTTAGATGGCAGAGGGAACACCGGGGAGCTGTTTTTT.

V is TRBV4-2 and J is TRBJ1-4, with D unclear. The germline CDR1 and CDR2 sequences are LGHNA and YNFKEQ. The CDR3 runs to 17 residues. The V end lost 5 bases, the J end lost 6 bases, and 22 bases lay between the germline ends. CDR3 region: CASSGLGAAARDEKLFF. CDR3 in DNA: TGTGCCAGCAGCGGATTGGGCGCTGCGGCCCGGGATGAAAAACTGTTTTTT.

V and J are TRBV7-2 and TRBJ2-5; a possible D gene is TRBD2 (7 bases). Germline values: CDR1 SGHTA, CDR2 FQGNSA. V gave up 5 bases and J gave up 4 bases, with 17 bases separating them. CDR3 length equals 15 residues. The CDR3 coding sequence is TGTGCCAGCAGCCTACGCCGGGGGGCAGGAGAGACCCAGTACTTC. Its translation is CASSLRRGAGETQYF.